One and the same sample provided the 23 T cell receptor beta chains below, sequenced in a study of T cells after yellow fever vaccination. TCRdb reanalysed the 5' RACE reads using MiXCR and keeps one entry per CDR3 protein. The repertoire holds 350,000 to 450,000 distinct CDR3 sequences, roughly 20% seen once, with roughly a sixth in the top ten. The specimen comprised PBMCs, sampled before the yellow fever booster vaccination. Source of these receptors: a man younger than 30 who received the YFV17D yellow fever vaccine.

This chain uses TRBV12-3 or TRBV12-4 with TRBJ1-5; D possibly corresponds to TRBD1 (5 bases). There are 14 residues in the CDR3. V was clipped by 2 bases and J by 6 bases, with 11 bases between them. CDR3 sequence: CASSLISRVQPQHF. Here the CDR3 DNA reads TGTGCCAGCAGTTTAATCTCCAGGGTTCAGCCCCAGCATTTT.

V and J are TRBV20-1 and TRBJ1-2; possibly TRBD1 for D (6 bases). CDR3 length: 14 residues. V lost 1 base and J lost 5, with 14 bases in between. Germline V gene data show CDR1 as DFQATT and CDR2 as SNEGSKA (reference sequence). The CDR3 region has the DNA TGCAGTGCTAGAGTGGACAGCTTCCCTTATGGCTACACCTTC. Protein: CSARVDSFPYGYTF.

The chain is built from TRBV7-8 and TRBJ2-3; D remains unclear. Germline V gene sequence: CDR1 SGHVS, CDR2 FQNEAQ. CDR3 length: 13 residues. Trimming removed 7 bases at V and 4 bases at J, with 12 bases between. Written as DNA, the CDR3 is TGTGCCAGCACCCCACCTGTGTCAGATACGCAGTATTTT. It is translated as CASTPPVSDTQYF. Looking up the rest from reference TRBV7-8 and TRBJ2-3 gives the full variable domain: GAGVSQSPRYKVAKRGQDVALRCDPISGHVSLFWYQQALGQGPEFLTYFQNEAQLDKSGLPSDRFFAERPEGSVSTLKIQRTQQEDSAVYLCASTPPVSDTQYFGPGTRLTVL.

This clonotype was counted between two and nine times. Here the CDR3 DNA reads TGTGCTAGTGGTTCAGCGTATATCGGGGGAGGTAACGTC. Its protein is CASGSAYIGGGNV. The chain combines TRBV12-5 with TRBJ2-7; weak D call: TRBD2 (6 bases). Per the germline V gene, CDR1 is LGHNT and CDR2 is FRNRAP. CDR3 size: 13 residues.

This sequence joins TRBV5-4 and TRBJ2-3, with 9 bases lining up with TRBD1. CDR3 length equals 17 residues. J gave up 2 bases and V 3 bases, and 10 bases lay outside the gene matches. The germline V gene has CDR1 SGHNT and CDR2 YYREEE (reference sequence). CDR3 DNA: TGTGCCAGCAGCTCCTCCCCCGGGACAGGGACCACAGATACGCAGTATTTT. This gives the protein CASSSSPGTGTTDTQYF.

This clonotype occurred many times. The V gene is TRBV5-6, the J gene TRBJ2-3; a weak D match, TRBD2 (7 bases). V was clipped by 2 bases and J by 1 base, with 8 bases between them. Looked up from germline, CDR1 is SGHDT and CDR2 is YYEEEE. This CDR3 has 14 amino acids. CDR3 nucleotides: TGTGCCAGCAGCTTCGGGGGGCGCACAGATACGCAGTATTTT. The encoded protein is CASSFGGRTDTQYF.

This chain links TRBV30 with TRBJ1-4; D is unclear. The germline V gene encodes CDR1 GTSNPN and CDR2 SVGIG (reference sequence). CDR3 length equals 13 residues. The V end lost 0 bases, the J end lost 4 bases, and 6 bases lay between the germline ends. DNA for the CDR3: TGTGCCTGGAGTGTCCAGAGTAATGAAAAACTGTTTTTT. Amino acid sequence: CAWSVQSNEKLFF.

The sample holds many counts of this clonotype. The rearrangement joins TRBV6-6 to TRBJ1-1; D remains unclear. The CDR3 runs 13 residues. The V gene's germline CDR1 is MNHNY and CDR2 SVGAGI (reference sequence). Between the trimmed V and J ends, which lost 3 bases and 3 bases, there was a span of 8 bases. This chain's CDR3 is CASSYEIYTEAFF. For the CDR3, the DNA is TGTGCCAGCAGTTATGAGATTTACACTGAAGCTTTCTTT.

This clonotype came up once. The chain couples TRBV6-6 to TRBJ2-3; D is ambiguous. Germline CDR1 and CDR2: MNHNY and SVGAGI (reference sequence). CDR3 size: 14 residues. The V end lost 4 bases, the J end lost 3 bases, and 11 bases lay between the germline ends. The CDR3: CASSFPSRTDTQYF. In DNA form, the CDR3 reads TGTGCCAGCAGTTTCCCCTCGAGGACAGATACGCAGTATTTT.

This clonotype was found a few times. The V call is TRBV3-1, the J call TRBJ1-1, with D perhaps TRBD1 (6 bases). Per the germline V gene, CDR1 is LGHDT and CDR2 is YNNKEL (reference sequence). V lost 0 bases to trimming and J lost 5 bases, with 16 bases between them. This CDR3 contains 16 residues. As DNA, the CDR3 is TGTGCCAGCAGCCAAGATAAGGCAGGGGTAGCGACTGAAGCTTTCTTT. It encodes CASSQDKAGVATEAFF.

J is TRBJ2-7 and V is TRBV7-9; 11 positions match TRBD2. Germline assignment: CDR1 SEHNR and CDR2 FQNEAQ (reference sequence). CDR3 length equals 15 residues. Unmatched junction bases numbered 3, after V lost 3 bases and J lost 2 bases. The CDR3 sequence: CASSLLAGGAYEQYV. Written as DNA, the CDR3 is TGTGCCAGCAGCTTGCTAGCGGGGGGAGCCTACGAGCAGTACGTC.

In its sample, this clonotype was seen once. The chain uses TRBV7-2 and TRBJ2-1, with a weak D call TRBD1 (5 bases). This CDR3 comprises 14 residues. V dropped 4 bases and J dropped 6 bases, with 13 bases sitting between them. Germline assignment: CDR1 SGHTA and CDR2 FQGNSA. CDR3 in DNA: TGTGCCAGCAGCTCGGACATTATGAGCAATGAGCAGTTCTTC. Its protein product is CASSSDIMSNEQFF.

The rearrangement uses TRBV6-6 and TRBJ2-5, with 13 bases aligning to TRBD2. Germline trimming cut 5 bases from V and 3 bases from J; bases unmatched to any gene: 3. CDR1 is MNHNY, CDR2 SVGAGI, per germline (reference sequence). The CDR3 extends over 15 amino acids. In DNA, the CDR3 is TGTGCCAGCAGTAACGGACTAGCGGGGGAAGAGACCCAGTACTTC. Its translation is CASSNGLAGEETQYF.

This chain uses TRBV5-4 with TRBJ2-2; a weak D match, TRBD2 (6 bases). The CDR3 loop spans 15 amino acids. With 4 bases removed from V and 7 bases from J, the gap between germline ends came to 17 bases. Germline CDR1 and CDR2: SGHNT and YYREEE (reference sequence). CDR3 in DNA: TGTGCCAGCAGCCCCGCCGGGACTCTGGACGGGGAGCTGTTTTTT. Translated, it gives CASSPAGTLDGELFF.

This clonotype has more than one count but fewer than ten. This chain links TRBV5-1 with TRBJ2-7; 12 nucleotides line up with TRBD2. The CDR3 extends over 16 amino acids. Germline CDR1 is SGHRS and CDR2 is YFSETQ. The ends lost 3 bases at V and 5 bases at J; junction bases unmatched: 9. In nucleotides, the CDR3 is TGCGCCAGCAGCTCTAGACTAGCGGGGGTGTTAGACGAGCAGTACTTC. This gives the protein CASSSRLAGVLDEQYF.

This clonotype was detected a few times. DNA of the CDR3: TGTGCCAGCAGGGGCTTGAAGGGCTCCTACAATGAGCAGTTCTTC. It encodes CASRGLKGSYNEQFF. The chain is built from TRBV2 and TRBJ2-1; D is uncertain. CDR3 length: 15 amino acids. In germline, CDR1 is SNHLY, CDR2 FYNNEI. V was pared by 6 bases and J by 0 bases, with 12 bases between.

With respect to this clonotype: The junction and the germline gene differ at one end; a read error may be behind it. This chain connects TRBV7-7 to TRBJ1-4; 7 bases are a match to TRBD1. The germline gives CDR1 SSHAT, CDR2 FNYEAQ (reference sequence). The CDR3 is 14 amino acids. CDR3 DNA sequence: TGTGCTAGCAGCCTAGGGGGCGCGGGTGAAAAACTGTTTTTT. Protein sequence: CASSLGGAGEKLFF.

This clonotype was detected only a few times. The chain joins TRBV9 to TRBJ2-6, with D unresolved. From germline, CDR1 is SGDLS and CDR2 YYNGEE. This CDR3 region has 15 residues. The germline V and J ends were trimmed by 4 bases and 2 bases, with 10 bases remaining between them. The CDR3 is CASSRARAGANVLTF. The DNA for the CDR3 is TGTGCCAGCAGCAGGGCCCGGGCTGGGGCCAACGTCCTGACTTTC. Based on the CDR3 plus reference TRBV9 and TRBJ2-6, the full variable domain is DSGVTQTPKHLITATGQRVTLRCSPRSGDLSVYWYQQSLDQGLQFLIQYYNGEERAKGNILERFSAQQFPDLHSELNLSSLELGDSALYFCASSRARAGANVLTFGAGSRLTVL.

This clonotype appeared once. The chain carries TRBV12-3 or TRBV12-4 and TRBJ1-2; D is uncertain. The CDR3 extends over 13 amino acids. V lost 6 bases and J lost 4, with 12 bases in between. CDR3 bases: TGTGCCAGCAGCCCCCAGGTAACCTATGGCTACACCTTC. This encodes CASSPQVTYGYTF.

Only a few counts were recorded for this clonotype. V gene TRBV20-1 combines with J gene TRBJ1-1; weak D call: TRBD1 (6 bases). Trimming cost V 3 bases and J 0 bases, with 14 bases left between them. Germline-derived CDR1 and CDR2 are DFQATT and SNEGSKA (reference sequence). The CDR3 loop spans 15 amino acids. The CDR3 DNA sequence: TGCAGTGCTAGGGACTTTCAGGGGTTGAACACTGAAGCTTTCTTT. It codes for CSARDFQGLNTEAFF.

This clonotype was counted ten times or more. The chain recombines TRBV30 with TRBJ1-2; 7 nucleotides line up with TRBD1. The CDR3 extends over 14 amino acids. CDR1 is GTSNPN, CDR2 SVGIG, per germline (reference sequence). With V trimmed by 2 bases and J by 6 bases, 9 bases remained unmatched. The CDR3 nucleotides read TGTGCCTGGAGTAGGGTTCGACAGGGCCATGGCTACACCTTC. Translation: CAWSRVRQGHGYTF.

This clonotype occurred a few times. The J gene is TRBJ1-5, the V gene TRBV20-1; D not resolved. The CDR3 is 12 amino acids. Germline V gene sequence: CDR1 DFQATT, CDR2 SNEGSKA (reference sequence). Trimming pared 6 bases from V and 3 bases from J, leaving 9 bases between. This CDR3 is CSATFTNQPQHF. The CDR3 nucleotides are TGCAGTGCCACATTTACCAATCAGCCCCAGCATTTT.

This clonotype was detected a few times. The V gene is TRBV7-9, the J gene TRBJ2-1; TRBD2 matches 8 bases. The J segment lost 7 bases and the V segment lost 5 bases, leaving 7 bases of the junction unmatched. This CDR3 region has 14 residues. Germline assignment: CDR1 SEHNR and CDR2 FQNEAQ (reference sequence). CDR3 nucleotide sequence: TGTGCCAGCAGCCTCGGACGGGAGGGGAATGAGCAGTTCTTC. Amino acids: CASSLGREGNEQFF.